Listed here is a single T cell receptor beta chain. These data originate in a study of blood T cell repertoires in COVID-19. In the original analysis: Counts of nucleated cells, estimated from reference gene primer amplification, were obtained. The data were produced by immunoSEQ multiplex PCR, yet TCRdb's version contains in-frame clones alone and is incomplete. D and trimming were read from the DNA, whereas the V and J calls and clone size are those reported in that table. Found here are 100,000 to 150,000 clones, 81% of them singletons; the top ten hold 3.5% to 4%. Trimming removed 1 base at V and 11 bases at J, with 11 bases between. The CDR3 is 13 amino acids. Germline lookup yields CDR1 MNHEY and CDR2 SMNVEV (reference sequence).

Sequencing was carried out using peripheral blood. The chain couples TRBV27 to TRBJ2-2; the D gene is possibly TRBD1 (6 bases). This clonotype was obtained from a woman aged 50 to 60 with acute or convalescent COVID-19. The CDR3 coding sequence is TGTGCCAGCAGTTTATGGGGCAGGGGTGAGCTGTTTTTT. It translates to CASSLWGRGELFF.